One and the same sample provided the 9 T cell receptor beta chains below, sequenced in a study of response to subunit inactivated influenza vaccine (dated 2018 in TCRdb). The library came from RT-PCR. The sample was run on an Illumina HiSeq 2500. TCRdb applied fastp at Q25 and MiXCR to the public reads, then kept only in-frame beta chains. Each entry merges the rows of one CDR3 protein and shows their most common DNA and genes. The sample profile shows 500,000 to 750,000 distinct CDR3 sequences; 14% of them were found once. The leading ten clones occupy roughly 11% of the sample. The sample consisted of PBMCs from blood, taken about 12 days after vaccination. Receptor source: a man over 45 who received an inactivated influenza vaccine. Donor details come from another sample of the same person, matched by shared clones.

The V gene is TRBV27, the J gene TRBJ2-2, with no clear D. Deletions cut 8 bases from V and 6 bases from J, with 13 bases between. Germline assignment: CDR1 MNHEY and CDR2 SMNVEV (reference sequence). This CDR3 comprises 13 residues. In DNA form, the CDR3 reads TGTGCCAGCGAATCCGGGCGCCCCGGGGAGCTGTTTTTT. Protein: CASESGRPGELFF.

This clonotype occurred a few times. J is TRBJ1-1 and V is TRBV19, with 8 bases identical to TRBD1. Trimming removed 8 bases from V and 7 bases from J; junction bases left unmatched: 0. The CDR3 runs 10 residues. Germline lookup yields CDR1 LNHDA and CDR2 SQIVND (reference sequence). The CDR3 protein is CASGTGEAFF. The CDR3 DNA reads TGTGCCAGTGGGACAGGTGAAGCTTTCTTT.

The chain employs TRBV12-3 or TRBV12-4 and TRBJ2-3, with D uncertain. This CDR3 has 14 residues. Trimming shortened V by 3 bases and J by 8 bases, and 15 bases separated the two germline ends. CDR3 coding DNA: TGTGCCAGCAGTTTCGACGATATTCGTGGTACGCAGTATTTT. This gives the protein CASSFDDIRGTQYF.

This clonotype was seen only a few times. The J gene is TRBJ2-2, the V gene TRBV9; TRBD2 matches 12 bases. In germline, CDR1 is SGDLS, CDR2 YYNGEE. The junction had 4 bases not matched to a gene; V was cut back by 0 bases and J by 7 bases. The CDR3 is 16 amino acids. CDR3 in DNA: TGTGCCAGCAGCGTAGGGACTAGCGGGAACGGCGGGGAGCTGTTTTTT. Translation: CASSVGTSGNGGELFF.

V gene TRBV6-2 or TRBV6-3 combines with J gene TRBJ2-7; D gene unclear. V was shortened by 7 bases and J by 2 bases, with 12 bases between the two germline ends. The CDR3 is 13 residues long. Germline CDR1 MNHEY, CDR2 SVGEGT. The CDR3 nucleotides are TGTGCCAGCATCTACTCGATTCCCTACGAGCAGTACTTC. Translation: CASIYSIPYEQYF.

V is TRBV25-1 and J is TRBJ2-5, with 8 bases matching TRBD1. Germline trimming cut 8 bases from V and 5 bases from J; bases unmatched to any gene: 7. CDR3 length: 13 residues. Germline V gene sequence: CDR1 MGHDK, CDR2 SYGVNS. CDR3 loop: CASGTWDRETQYF. Written as DNA, the CDR3 is TGTGCCAGCGGAACCTGGGACAGGGAGACCCAGTACTTC. Drawing the rest from reference TRBV25-1 and TRBJ2-5, the complete variable domain is EADIYQTPRYLVIGTGKKITLECSQTMGHDKMYWYQQDPGMELHLIHYSYGVNSTEKGDLSSESTVSRIRTEHFPLTLESARPSHTSQYLCASGTWDRETQYFGPGTRLLVL.

This clonotype occurred once. The rearrangement links TRBV25-1 to TRBJ2-2, with D hard to call. The CDR3 runs 11 residues. Germline CDR1 is MGHDK and CDR2 is SYGVNS. V lost 8 bases to trimming and J lost 8 bases, with 9 bases between them. The DNA for the CDR3 is TGTGCCAGCCGCCAGCAGGGGGAGCTGTTTTTT. This codes for CASRQQGELFF.

This clonotype was seen more than once but under ten times. CDR3 nucleotide sequence: TGCGCCAGCAGTGACCTACCGGGACTAGCTGTCGATACGCAGTATTTT. It codes for CASSDLPGLAVDTQYF. The J gene is TRBJ2-3, the V gene TRBV10-1; 9 positions match TRBD2. The junction had 10 bases not matched to a gene; V was cut back by 3 bases and J by 6 bases. The germline V gene encodes CDR1 WNHNN and CDR2 SYGVQD (reference sequence). CDR3 length: 16 residues.

J is TRBJ2-3 and V is TRBV3-1; D is possibly TRBD2 (5 bases). With 5 bases removed from V and 8 bases from J, the gap between germline ends came to 23 bases. Germline values: CDR1 LGHDT, CDR2 YNNKEL (reference sequence). This CDR3 contains 16 residues. CDR3: CASSLPDWGGAGTQYF. As DNA, the CDR3 is TGTGCCAGCAGCTTACCGGACTGGGGTGGAGCAGGTACGCAGTATTTT.